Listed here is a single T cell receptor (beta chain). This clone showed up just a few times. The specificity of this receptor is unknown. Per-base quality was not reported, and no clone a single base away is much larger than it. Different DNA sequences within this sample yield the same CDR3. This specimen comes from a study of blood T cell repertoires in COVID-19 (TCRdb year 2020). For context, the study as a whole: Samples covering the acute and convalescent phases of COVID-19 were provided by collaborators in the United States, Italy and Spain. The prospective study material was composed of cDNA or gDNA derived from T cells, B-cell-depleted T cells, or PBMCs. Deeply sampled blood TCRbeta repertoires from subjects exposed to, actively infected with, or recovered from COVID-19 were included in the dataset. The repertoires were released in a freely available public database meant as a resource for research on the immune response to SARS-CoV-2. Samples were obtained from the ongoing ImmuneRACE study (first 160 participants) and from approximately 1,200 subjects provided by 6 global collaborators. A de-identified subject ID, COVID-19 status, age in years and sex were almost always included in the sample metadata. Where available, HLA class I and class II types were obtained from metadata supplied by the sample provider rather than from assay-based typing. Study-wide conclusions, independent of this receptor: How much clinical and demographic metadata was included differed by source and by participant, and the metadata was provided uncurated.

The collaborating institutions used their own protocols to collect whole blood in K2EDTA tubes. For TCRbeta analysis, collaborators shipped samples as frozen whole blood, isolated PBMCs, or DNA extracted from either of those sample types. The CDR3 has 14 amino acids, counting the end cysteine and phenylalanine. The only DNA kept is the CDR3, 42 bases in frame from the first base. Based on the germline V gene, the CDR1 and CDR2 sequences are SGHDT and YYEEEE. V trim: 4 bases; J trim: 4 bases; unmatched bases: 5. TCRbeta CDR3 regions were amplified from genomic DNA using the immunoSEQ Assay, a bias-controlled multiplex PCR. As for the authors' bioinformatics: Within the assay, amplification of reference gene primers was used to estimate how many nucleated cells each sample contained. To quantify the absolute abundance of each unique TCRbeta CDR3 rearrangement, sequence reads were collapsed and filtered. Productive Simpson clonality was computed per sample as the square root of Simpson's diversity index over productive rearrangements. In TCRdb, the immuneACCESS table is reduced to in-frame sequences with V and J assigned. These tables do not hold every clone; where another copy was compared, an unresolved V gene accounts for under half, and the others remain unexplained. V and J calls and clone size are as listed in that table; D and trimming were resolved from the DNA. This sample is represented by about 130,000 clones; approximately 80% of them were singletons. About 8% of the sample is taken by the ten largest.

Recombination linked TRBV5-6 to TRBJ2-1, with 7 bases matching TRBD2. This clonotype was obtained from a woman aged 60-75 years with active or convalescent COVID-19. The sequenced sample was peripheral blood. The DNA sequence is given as TGTGCCAGCAGCCTGGGACTACCGTACAATGAGCAGTTCTTC. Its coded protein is CASSLGLPYNEQFF.